The rows below give T cell receptor beta chains drawn from one sample of a study of identifying expanded T cells in peripheral blood. Method: immunoSEQ multiplex PCR; TCRdb's copy keeps in-frame clones and lacks some. The repertoire holds tens of thousands of clones, approximately 88% seen once, with approximately 5.4% in the top ten. The sequencing sample was made of blood. These receptors came from a person between 18 and 75 years old in good health. Both conserved end residues are part of each CDR3. The order of the fields is D gene, clone size, J gene, CDR3 length, V gene, CDR3 DNA, CDR3 protein. D genes are given only for firm matches. Expanded clones get a size class; other rows say once, few or many, or leave the size out.

d_gene: .
abundance: .
j_gene: TRBJ1-2
len: 17
v_gene: TRBV11-2
CDR3nt: TGTGCCAGCAGCTTAAGGACGGATCCCGGAGCTAACTATGGCTACACCTTC
CDR3aa: CASSLRTDPGANYGYTF

d_gene: .
abundance: .
j_gene: TRBJ2-1
len: 15
v_gene: TRBV13
CDR3nt: TGTGCCAGCAGCGGGGGACTGGAGATTGACGGTGAGCAGTTCTTC
CDR3aa: CASSGGLEIDGEQFF

d_gene: TRBD2
abundance: .
j_gene: TRBJ2-3
len: 15
v_gene: TRBV30
CDR3nt: TGTGCCTGGGGTGGGACTAGCGGCTCCACAGATACGCAGTATTTT
CDR3aa: CAWGGTSGSTDTQYF

d_gene: .
abundance: .
j_gene: TRBJ1-4
len: 17
v_gene: TRBV5-1
CDR3nt: TGCGCCAGCAGCTTGGGTTCGGGGGCGCAATCTAATGAAAAACTGTTTTTT
CDR3aa: CASSLGSGAQSNEKLFF

d_gene: .
abundance: .
j_gene: TRBJ1-1
len: 12
v_gene: TRBV19
CDR3nt: TGTGCCAGTAGTATAGGTTCCACTGAAGCTTTCTTT
CDR3aa: CASSIGSTEAFF

d_gene: .
abundance: .
j_gene: TRBJ1-1
len: 12
v_gene: TRBV30
CDR3nt: TGTGCCTGGCAACGCCCGAACACTGAAGCTTTCTTT
CDR3aa: CAWQRPNTEAFF

d_gene: .
abundance: .
j_gene: TRBJ2-5
len: 12
v_gene: TRBV5-1
CDR3nt: TGCGCCAGCAGCTTAGGCCGTGAGACCCAGTACTTC
CDR3aa: CASSLGRETQYF

d_gene: .
abundance: .
j_gene: TRBJ1-1
len: 15
v_gene: TRBV5-1
CDR3nt: TGCGCCAGCAGCTTGTACTCACCCCTGGACAGCGAAGCTTTCTTT
CDR3aa: CASSLYSPLDSEAFF

d_gene: .
abundance: .
j_gene: TRBJ1-1
len: 12
v_gene: TRBV7-9
CDR3nt: TGTGCCACCGAACAACAGAACACTGAAGCTTTCTTT
CDR3aa: CATEQQNTEAFF

d_gene: TRBD1
abundance: .
j_gene: TRBJ2-2
len: 15
v_gene: TRBV30
CDR3nt: TGTGCCTGGAGACCCTGGGACAGGGCGAACGGGGAGCTGTTTTTT
CDR3aa: CAWRPWDRANGELFF

d_gene: .
abundance: .
j_gene: TRBJ2-7
len: 14
v_gene: TRBV5-6
CDR3nt: TGTGCCAGCAGCTTGGCCGTCGGGTCCTACGAGCAGTACTTC
CDR3aa: CASSLAVGSYEQYF

d_gene: .
abundance: few
j_gene: TRBJ2-1
len: 13
v_gene: TRBV6-5
CDR3nt: TGTGCCAGCAGGGCAGAACCCTACAATGAGCAGTTCTTC
CDR3aa: CASRAEPYNEQFF

d_gene: .
abundance: .
j_gene: TRBJ1-2
len: 14
v_gene: TRBV9
CDR3nt: TGTGCCAGCAGTAGACCGGACGGCCTCTTCGGCTACACCTTC
CDR3aa: CASSRPDGLFGYTF

d_gene: TRBD2
abundance: few
j_gene: TRBJ2-2
len: 17
v_gene: TRBV7-9
CDR3nt: TGTGCCAGCAGCTTGTCGGGGGACTATCGTATCCCCGGGGAGCTGTTTTTT
CDR3aa: CASSLSGDYRIPGELFF

d_gene: TRBD1
abundance: .
j_gene: TRBJ1-2
len: 16
v_gene: TRBV7-8
CDR3nt: TGTGCCAGCAGCTTAGGAGCTCAGGGGGCTGTCTATGGCTACACCTTC
CDR3aa: CASSLGAQGAVYGYTF

d_gene: .
abundance: few
j_gene: TRBJ1-1
len: 13
v_gene: TRBV30
CDR3nt: TGTGCCTGGAGTGAACAGGGGAACACTGAAGCTTTCTTT
CDR3aa: CAWSEQGNTEAFF

d_gene: TRBD2
abundance: .
j_gene: TRBJ2-7
len: 17
v_gene: TRBV5-1
CDR3nt: TGCGCCAGCAGCGTATCCTCTAGTAGCGGGGGGACCTACGAGCAGTACTTC
CDR3aa: CASSVSSSSGGTYEQYF

d_gene: TRBD1
abundance: .
j_gene: TRBJ2-1
len: 14
v_gene: TRBV9
CDR3nt: TGTGCCAGCTCACAGGGGGCCCCATACAATGAGCAGTTCTTC
CDR3aa: CASSQGAPYNEQFF

d_gene: .
abundance: .
j_gene: TRBJ2-7
len: 17
v_gene: TRBV5-6
CDR3nt: TGTGCCAGCAGCCCTACTTCAGGGCAGGGTGATCGGTACGAGCAGTACTTC
CDR3aa: CASSPTSGQGDRYEQYF

d_gene: .
abundance: .
j_gene: TRBJ2-5
len: 13
v_gene: TRBV5-1
CDR3nt: TGCGCCAGCAGCTTGGTAATTAAAGAGACCCAGTACTTC
CDR3aa: CASSLVIKETQYF

d_gene: .
abundance: .
j_gene: TRBJ2-6
len: 15
v_gene: TRBV18
CDR3nt: TGTGCCAGCTCACCGCTGGGAACTGGGGCCAACGTCCTGACTTTC
CDR3aa: CASSPLGTGANVLTF

d_gene: .
abundance: few
j_gene: TRBJ1-6
len: 13
v_gene: TRBV6-5
CDR3nt: TGTGCCTGCTGGGACCGCCGGAATTCACCCCTCCACTTT
CDR3aa: CACWDRRNSPLHF

d_gene: .
abundance: .
j_gene: TRBJ1-5
len: 14
v_gene: TRBV5-4
CDR3nt: TGTGCCAGCAGCTTGGCCGGGGCAAATCAGCCCCAGCATTTT
CDR3aa: CASSLAGANQPQHF

d_gene: .
abundance: .
j_gene: TRBJ1-6
len: 13
v_gene: TRBV5-4
CDR3nt: TGTGCCAGCAGAACAAGCACGAATTCACCCCTCCACTTT
CDR3aa: CASRTSTNSPLHF

d_gene: .
abundance: .
j_gene: TRBJ1-6
len: 19
v_gene: TRBV4-2
CDR3nt: TGTGCCAGCAGCCCTGCCTTCGGGCAGCCCAGCTCCTATAATTCACCCCTCCACTTT
CDR3aa: CASSPAFGQPSSYNSPLHF

d_gene: TRBD2
abundance: .
j_gene: TRBJ2-1
len: 15
v_gene: TRBV6-6
CDR3nt: TGTGCCAGCAGATCGACTAGCGGGAGTTTCAATGAGCAGTTCTTC
CDR3aa: CASRSTSGSFNEQFF

d_gene: .
abundance: .
j_gene: TRBJ2-7
len: 14
v_gene: TRBV4-3
CDR3nt: TGCGCCAGCAGCCAGTACCGGGCTTTGTACGAGCAGTACTTC
CDR3aa: CASSQYRALYEQYF

d_gene: TRBD1
abundance: .
j_gene: TRBJ1-2
len: 11
v_gene: TRBV29-1
CDR3nt: TGCAGCGCCGGACAGGACTATGGCTACACCTTC
CDR3aa: CSAGQDYGYTF

d_gene: .
abundance: .
j_gene: TRBJ2-7
len: 15
v_gene: TRBV7-8
CDR3nt: TGTGCCAGCAGCGGCGGCCGGGGTTACTCCTACGAGCAGTACTTC
CDR3aa: CASSGGRGYSYEQYF

d_gene: TRBD1
abundance: .
j_gene: TRBJ1-3
len: 15
v_gene: TRBV18
CDR3nt: TGTGCCAGCTCATGGGGGACAGGCTCTGGAAACACCATATATTTT
CDR3aa: CASSWGTGSGNTIYF

d_gene: .
abundance: once
j_gene: TRBJ2-1
len: 14
v_gene: TRBV6-1
CDR3nt: TGTGCCAGCGTCGGGCTAGCGACCTACAATGAGCAGTTCTTC
CDR3aa: CASVGLATYNEQFF

d_gene: .
abundance: .
j_gene: TRBJ2-4
len: 15
v_gene: TRBV5-1
CDR3nt: TGCGCCAGCAGCTTGGTAGCAGGGACCAAAAACATTCAGTACTTC
CDR3aa: CASSLVAGTKNIQYF

d_gene: .
abundance: once
j_gene: TRBJ1-3
len: 14
v_gene: TRBV10-3
CDR3nt: TGTGCCATCAGTGAGGGAGGTTCTGGAAACACCATATATTTT
CDR3aa: CAISEGGSGNTIYF

d_gene: TRBD1
abundance: .
j_gene: TRBJ2-7
len: 16
v_gene: TRBV4-1
CDR3nt: TGCGCCAGCAGCCAAGGGGGTAGGACAGGGAGGTACGAGCAGTACTTC
CDR3aa: CASSQGGRTGRYEQYF

d_gene: .
abundance: .
j_gene: TRBJ2-7
len: 14
v_gene: TRBV27
CDR3nt: TGTGCCAGCAGTCCCCGGTCGAGGGGGGACGAGCAGTACTTC
CDR3aa: CASSPRSRGDEQYF

d_gene: .
abundance: once
j_gene: TRBJ1-4
len: 17
v_gene: TRBV5-8
CDR3nt: TGTGCCAGCAGCTCTGGAGAAAGACCCTTAGGGAATGAAAAACTGTTTTTT
CDR3aa: CASSSGERPLGNEKLFF

d_gene: TRBD2
abundance: .
j_gene: TRBJ2-4
len: 13
v_gene: TRBV19
CDR3nt: TGTGCCAGTAGTATAGGGGGAGGGGACATTCAGTACTTC
CDR3aa: CASSIGGGDIQYF

d_gene: TRBD2
abundance: .
j_gene: TRBJ2-7
len: 16
v_gene: TRBV10-1
CDR3nt: TGCGCCAGCAGTGCGACTAGCGGGGGGCCCCGTGGGGAGCAGTACTTC
CDR3aa: CASSATSGGPRGEQYF

d_gene: TRBD2
abundance: .
j_gene: TRBJ2-7
len: 18
v_gene: TRBV19
CDR3nt: TGTGCCAGTAGTATTTCCGGCACAACTAGCGGGGGTACCTACGAGCAGTACTTC
CDR3aa: CASSISGTTSGGTYEQYF

d_gene: .
abundance: .
j_gene: TRBJ2-1
len: 13
v_gene: TRBV5-5
CDR3nt: TGTGCCAGCAGCGACAGGATTTTAGGTGAGCAGTTCTTC
CDR3aa: CASSDRILGEQFF

d_gene: .
abundance: .
j_gene: TRBJ2-7
len: 15
v_gene: TRBV23-1
CDR3nt: TGCGCCAGCTCCGCGTACGACAGGAGCTCCTACGAGCAGTACTTC
CDR3aa: CASSAYDRSSYEQYF

d_gene: .
abundance: .
j_gene: TRBJ2-5
len: 14
v_gene: TRBV11-2
CDR3nt: TGTGCCAGCAGCCCCGTCGCGCAGACGGAGACCCAGTACTTC
CDR3aa: CASSPVAQTETQYF

d_gene: .
abundance: .
j_gene: TRBJ1-1
len: 15
v_gene: TRBV6-5
CDR3nt: TGTGCCAGCAGCCCTCAGGACAGTTGGGGCACTGAAGCTTTCTTT
CDR3aa: CASSPQDSWGTEAFF

d_gene: TRBD1
abundance: .
j_gene: TRBJ1-5
len: 16
v_gene: TRBV2
CDR3nt: TGTGCCACCGACGATCCGGGACAGGGATTAGGACAGCCCCAGCATTTT
CDR3aa: CATDDPGQGLGQPQHF

d_gene: .
abundance: .
j_gene: TRBJ2-7
len: 14
v_gene: TRBV27
CDR3nt: TGTGCCAGCAGTTTAGGGCGCAGCGCCTACGAGCAGTACTTC
CDR3aa: CASSLGRSAYEQYF